A single sample is the source of the 22 T cell receptor beta chains below, sequenced in a study of T-cell memory formation after mild COVID-19. TCRdb recomputed calls from the 5' RACE reads with MiXCR, one row per CDR3 protein. The table includes 150,000 to 200,000 distinct CDR3 sequences, approximately 16% detected once. Material: PBMCs or a T cell subset sorted from them (not recorded which). The receptors come from an adult woman who had mild COVID-19 (a few samples of this study predate the infection). Cell type and time point are not known.

This clonotype came up many times. This chain connects TRBV4-1 to TRBJ1-2; D is possibly TRBD1 (5 bases). The V end lost 5 bases, the J end lost 5 bases, and 15 bases lay between the germline ends. The CDR3 is 14 residues long. Germline CDR1 and CDR2: MGHRA and YSYEKL. As DNA, the CDR3 is TGCGCCAGCAGCACTACTCGGGGCGATTATGGCTACACCTTC. Translated: CASSTTRGDYGYTF.

This clonotype was seen a few times. V gene TRBV6-4 combines with J gene TRBJ2-3; D is perhaps TRBD2 (5 bases). The germline gives CDR1 MRHNA, CDR2 SNTAGT. Deletions cut 4 bases from V and 5 bases from J, with 13 bases between. CDR3 length: 14 amino acids. The CDR3: CASSALGVGDTQYF. The CDR3 DNA reads as TGTGCCAGCAGTGCTCTGGGAGTGGGAGATACGCAGTATTTT.

This clonotype has more than one count but fewer than ten. The V call is TRBV12-3 or TRBV12-4, the J call TRBJ1-2; 7 bases align to TRBD1. CDR3 length: 14 residues. Trimming took 6 bases from V and 8 from J; bases not matched to a gene: 12. This CDR3 reads CASSRQGEVGGYTF. The DNA of the CDR3 is TGTGCCAGCAGCCGACAGGGTGAAGTCGGCGGCTACACCTTC.

The V and J genes are TRBV6-1 and TRBJ1-6, with D tentatively TRBD1 (5 bases). This CDR3 spans 14 amino acids. The germline V and J ends were trimmed by 4 bases and 10 bases, with 14 bases remaining between them. Germline V gene sequence: CDR1 MNHNS, CDR2 SASEGT. The CDR3 protein is CASSVRGLNSPLHF. The CDR3 DNA reads as TGTGCCAGCAGTGTGAGGGGCTTGAACTCACCCCTCCACTTT.

This clonotype was detected a few times. The gene calls are TRBV10-3 and TRBJ1-1; 7 bases fit TRBD1. The CDR3 loop spans 13 amino acids. V trimming: 5 bases; J trimming: 1 base; junction bases outside the gene matches: 1. The germline CDR1 and CDR2 sequences are ENHRY and SYGVKD. The CDR3 bases are TGTGCCATCAGTAACAGGGGGAACACTGAAGCTTTCTTT. This sequence encodes CAISNRGNTEAFF.

The chain couples TRBV19 to TRBJ2-2; 9 bases map to TRBD2. In germline, CDR1 is LNHDA, CDR2 SQIVND (reference sequence). J lost 9 bases, V lost 7 bases, and 21 bases had no gene match. The CDR3 has 18 residues. The CDR3 DNA follows: TGTGCCAGTACCCACTCCCGGAGCGGGGGGTTTAAAGTCCGGGAGCTGTTTTTT. Its translation is CASTHSRSGGFKVRELFF. Full variable domain (missing parts from reference TRBV19 and TRBJ2-2): DGGITQSPKYLFRKEGQNVTLSCEQNLNHDAMYWYRQDPGQGLRLIYYSQIVNDFQKGDIAEGYSVSREKKESFPLTVTSAQKNPTAFYLCASTHSRSGGFKVRELFFGEGSRLTVL.

This clonotype was seen a handful of times. Written as DNA, the CDR3 is TGTGCCATAAAGGGGGATCTTGGGGCTGGGGCCAACGTCCTGACTTTC. Translated: CAIKGDLGAGANVLTF. The chain uses TRBV10-3 and TRBJ2-6, with D perhaps matching TRBD1 (6 bases). Germline CDR1 reads ENHRY; CDR2 reads SYGVKD. The germline V and J ends were trimmed by 9 bases and 2 bases, with 17 bases remaining between them. This CDR3 contains 16 residues.

This clonotype was picked up many times. The chain has TRBV15 and TRBJ2-7; 11 nucleotides align to TRBD2. The germline CDR1 and CDR2 sequences are LNHNV and YYDKDF (reference sequence). The J segment lost 2 bases and the V segment lost 5 bases, leaving 5 bases of the junction unmatched. This CDR3 spans 15 amino acids. Here the CDR3 reads CATSPTGLAAYEQYF. The CDR3, as DNA: TGTGCCACCAGCCCCACGGGACTAGCGGCCTACGAGCAGTACTTC.

There are a few counts of this clonotype. The chain has TRBV18 and TRBJ2-7; 12 nucleotides align to TRBD2. CDR1 and CDR2 from the germline V gene are KGHSH and LQKENI. The CDR3 length is 18 residues. V trimming: 4 bases; J trimming: 0 bases; junction bases outside the gene matches: 10. The DNA of the CDR3 is TGTGCCAGCTCACTTTACCCCTCGACTAGCGGGAGCTCCTACGAGCAGTACTTC. This sequence encodes CASSLYPSTSGSSYEQYF.

This clonotype was counted a few times. The CDR3 nucleotides are TGCAGTGCTAGAGATTTAGGTGCCCGCTATGGCTACACCTTC. This codes for CSARDLGARYGYTF. The V call is TRBV20-1, the J call TRBJ1-2; D is undetermined. Germline CDR1 DFQATT, CDR2 SNEGSKA (reference sequence). V was shortened by 0 bases and J by 4 bases, with 12 bases between the two germline ends. This CDR3 spans 14 amino acids.

This clonotype has only a few counts. The V and J genes are TRBV29-1 and TRBJ2-5; D uncertain. Germline V gene lookup returns CDR1 SQVTM and CDR2 ANQGSEA. V lost 4 bases and J 2 bases, leaving 11 bases between the germline ends. This CDR3 has 13 amino acids. The CDR3 reads CSVGSAEQETQYF. The CDR3 nucleotides are TGCAGCGTTGGATCGGCAGAGCAAGAGACCCAGTACTTC.

This clonotype came up a few times. The J gene is TRBJ1-2, the V gene TRBV5-1, with D perhaps matching TRBD1 (6 bases). CDR1 and CDR2 from the germline V gene are SGHRS and YFSETQ. Trimming removed 4 bases at V and 6 bases at J, with 10 bases between. The CDR3 consists of 12 residues. CDR3 sequence: CASSTNRDGYTF. DNA for the CDR3: TGCGCCAGCAGCACAAACAGGGATGGCTACACCTTC.

This clonotype appeared a few times. The chain is built from TRBV12-3 or TRBV12-4 and TRBJ2-1; D gene uncertain. CDR3 length: 15 amino acids. V lost 4 bases and J 1 base, leaving 11 bases between the germline ends. The CDR3 protein is CASSSLRVSYNEQFF. The CDR3 DNA follows: TGTGCCAGCAGTTCCTTACGGGTGTCCTACAATGAGCAGTTCTTC.

This chain links TRBV7-8 with TRBJ1-1; TRBD1 matches at 10 bases. V was pared by 5 bases and J by 8 bases, with 14 bases of the junction left unmatched. Germline assignment: CDR1 SGHVS and CDR2 FQNEAQ. The CDR3 sequence is 16 residues long. The CDR3 sequence: CASSQWDRGLGGEAFF. Here the CDR3 DNA reads TGTGCCAGCAGCCAATGGGACAGGGGCCTCGGTGGGGAAGCTTTCTTT. The full variable domain, its missing parts supplied by reference TRBV7-8 and TRBJ1-1, is GAGVSQSPRYKVAKRGQDVALRCDPISGHVSLFWYQQALGQGPEFLTYFQNEAQLDKSGLPSDRFFAERPEGSVSTLKIQRTQQEDSAVYLCASSQWDRGLGGEAFFGQGTRLTVV.

The rearrangement joins TRBV30 to TRBJ1-1; no clear D gene. The V end lost 1 base, the J end lost 3 bases, and 9 bases lay between the germline ends. This CDR3 contains 13 residues. From germline, CDR1 is GTSNPN and CDR2 SVGIG (reference sequence). Here the CDR3 DNA reads TGTGCCTGGAGTGGACACGGGGACACTGAAGCTTTCTTT. Its protein product is CAWSGHGDTEAFF.

The genes are TRBV6-2 or TRBV6-3 and TRBJ1-4, with TRBD1 as a possible D gene (5 bases). The germline V gene has CDR1 MNHEY and CDR2 SVGEGT. Trimming cost V 8 bases and J 7 bases, with 17 bases left between them. This CDR3 has 14 residues. This CDR3 reads CASSQRLGGEKLFF. The CDR3 DNA reads TGTGCCAGCTCACAGCGCCTCGGGGGTGAAAAACTGTTTTTT.

In its sample, this clonotype was seen many times. The V and J genes are TRBV7-9 and TRBJ1-1; D is uncertain. With 4 bases removed from V and 11 bases from J, the gap between germline ends came to 14 bases. The CDR3 runs 12 residues. Germline V gene lookup returns CDR1 SEHNR and CDR2 FQNEAQ (reference sequence). DNA for the CDR3: TGTGCCAGCAGCTCGACACCCTTAGGGGCTTTCTTT. Translated: CASSSTPLGAFF.

This clonotype was found a few times. The genes are TRBV4-3 and TRBJ2-7; a possible D gene is TRBD1 (6 bases). The V gene lost 0 bases and the J gene lost 6 bases, with 18 bases spanning the gap. This CDR3 contains 16 residues. Germline CDR1 reads LGHNA; CDR2 reads YSLEER. CDR3 loop: CASSQEWAGARGEQYF. The CDR3 nucleotides are TGCGCCAGCAGCCAAGAGTGGGCCGGGGCCAGGGGCGAGCAGTACTTC.

This clonotype was observed at least ten times. The gene calls are TRBV5-1 and TRBJ2-7; D perhaps matches TRBD1 (6 bases). There are 13 residues in the CDR3. CDR1 is SGHRS and CDR2 is YFSETQ in the germline V gene. The V end was cut by 3 bases, the J end by 3 bases, with 10 bases between. The CDR3 DNA is TGCGCCAGCAGCTCGGACAGCTACTACGAGCAGTACTTC. As protein: CASSSDSYYEQYF.

About this clonotype: The germline gene is not matched at one end of the junction; a read error may be the cause. CDR3 amino acids: CMSRPGGKMNPEAFF. The CDR3 DNA reads TGCATGTCCCGCCCAGGGGGTAAAATGAACCCTGAAGCTTTCTTT. The V and J genes are TRBV20-1 and TRBJ1-1, with 7 bases identical to TRBD1. Germline assignment: CDR1 DFQATT and CDR2 SNEGSKA (reference sequence). The CDR3 consists of 15 residues.

This clonotype was found many times. This rearrangement joins TRBV7-3 to TRBJ2-3; TRBD2 might be the D (7 bases). V was clipped by 2 bases and J by 3 bases, with 12 bases between them. This CDR3 has 15 amino acids. The germline V gene encodes CDR1 SGHTA and CDR2 FQGTGA. DNA of the CDR3: TGTGCCAGCAGCTTAGCTGCGGGGGCGACAGATACGCAGTATTTT. It yields the protein CASSLAAGATDTQYF.

In this sample, this clonotype turned up a few times. This chain links TRBV29-1 with TRBJ1-4; D unclear. The CDR3 is made up of 12 amino acids. Deletions cut 6 bases from V and 0 bases from J, with 5 bases between. The germline V gene encodes CDR1 SQVTM and CDR2 ANQGSEA. The CDR3 sequence is CSVSSTNEKLFF. CDR3 sequence (DNA): TGCAGCGTCTCTTCAACTAATGAAAAACTGTTTTTT.